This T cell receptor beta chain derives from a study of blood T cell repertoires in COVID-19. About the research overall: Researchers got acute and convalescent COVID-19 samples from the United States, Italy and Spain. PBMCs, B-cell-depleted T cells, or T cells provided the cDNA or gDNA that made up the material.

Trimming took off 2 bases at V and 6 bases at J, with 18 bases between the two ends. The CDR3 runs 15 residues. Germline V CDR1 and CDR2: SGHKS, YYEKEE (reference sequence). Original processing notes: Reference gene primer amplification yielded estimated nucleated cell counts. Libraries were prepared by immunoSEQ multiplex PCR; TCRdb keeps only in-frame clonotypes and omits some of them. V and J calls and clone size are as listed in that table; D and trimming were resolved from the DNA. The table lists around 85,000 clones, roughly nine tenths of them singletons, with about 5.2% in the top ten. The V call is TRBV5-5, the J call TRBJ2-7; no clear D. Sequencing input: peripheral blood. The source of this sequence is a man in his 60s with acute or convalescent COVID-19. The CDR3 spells CASSLEAVPPGEQYF. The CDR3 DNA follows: TGTGCCAGCAGCTTAGAGGCGGTACCCCCGGGCGAGCAGTACTTC.